This passage covers 11 T cell receptor beta chains from one sample sequenced in a study of a mutant IDH1 vaccine in newly diagnosed glioma (dated by TCRdb to about 2021). Explained via the paper, the time point label denotes: week 47, end of study. Each vaccine dose was 300 ug of a 20-mer mutant IDH1 peptide in Montanide, given subcutaneously with topical imiquimod. The receptor library was made with the immunoSEQ multiplex PCR assay. In TCRdb, the immuneACCESS table is reduced to in-frame sequences with V and J assigned. These tables do not hold every clone; where another copy was compared, an unresolved V gene accounts for under half, and the others remain unexplained. The sample table contains fewer than 70,000 clones; only one count was recorded for less than 90% of them. The ten most abundant clones make up 3.5% to 4% of the sample. These receptors have no known antigen. The sequenced sample was PBMCs, obtained from a glioma patient whose treatment included an IDH1 peptide vaccine. The receptors stem from a man aged 25 to 45 with glioma.

In this sample, this clone turned up a few times. The gene calls are TRBV5-1 and TRBJ1-5; 7 bases are a match to TRBD1. The CDR3 spans 15 residues. The germline gives CDR1 SGHRS, CDR2 YFSETQ. V dropped 0 bases and J dropped 2; count of bases not matched to a gene: 2. Here the CDR3 DNA reads TGCGCCAGCAGCTTGGAAACAGGGGGCAATCAGCCCCAGCATTTT. It specifies CASSLETGGNQPQHF. The whole variable domain, remainder taken from reference TRBV5-1 and TRBJ1-5, is KAGVTQTPRYLIKTRGQQVTLSCSPISGHRSVSWYQQTPGQGLQFLFEYFSETQRNKGNFPGRFSGRQFSNSRSEMNVSTLELGDSALYLCASSLETGGNQPQHFGDGTRLSIL.

V gene TRBV4-1 combines with J gene TRBJ2-2; D uncertain. Germline V CDR1 and CDR2: MGHRA, YSYEKL. The V end was cut by 6 bases, the J end by 4 bases, with 3 bases between. The CDR3 runs 11 residues. CDR3 DNA sequence: TGCGCCAGCAGAGGCACCGGGGAGCTGTTTTTT. Protein sequence: CASRGTGELFF.

V gene TRBV15 combines with J gene TRBJ1-1, with D unresolved. This CDR3 is 14 amino acids long. The V gene's germline CDR1 is LNHNV and CDR2 YYDKDF (reference sequence). Trimming took off 5 bases at V and 0 bases at J, with 10 bases between the two ends. The CDR3 here is CATSEGTLNTEAFF. The DNA of the CDR3 is TGTGCCACCAGCGAAGGAACGTTGAACACTGAAGCTTTCTTT. The whole variable domain, filled in from reference TRBV15 and TRBJ1-1, reads DAMVIQNPRYQVTQFGKPVTLSCSQTLNHNVMYWYQQKSSQAPKLLFHYYDKDFNNEADTPDNFQSRRPNTSFCFLDIRSPGLGDTAMYLCATSEGTLNTEAFFGQGTRLTVV.

The chain links TRBV29-1 to TRBJ2-1; perhaps D is TRBD1 or TRBD2 (5 bases each). The CDR3 has 13 residues. V was pared by 7 bases and J by 4 bases, with 14 bases between. Germline values: CDR1 SQVTM, CDR2 ANQGSEA. The CDR3 DNA is TGCAGCGGACGGGGCTACCTTTACAATGAGCAGTTCTTC. It specifies CSGRGYLYNEQFF.

V is TRBV2 and J is TRBJ2-3; 8 bases agree with TRBD2. V was clipped by 4 bases and J by 6 bases; unmatched bases: 6. This CDR3 region has 14 residues. Per the germline V gene, CDR1 is SNHLY and CDR2 is FYNNEI. Here the CDR3 reads CASSGISGEDTQYF. The CDR3, as DNA: TGTGCCAGCAGTGGTATTAGCGGGGAGGATACGCAGTATTTT. The whole variable domain, remainder taken from reference TRBV2 and TRBJ2-3, is EPEVTQTPSHQVTQMGQEVILRCVPISNHLYFYWYRQILGQKVEFLVSFYNNEISEKSEIFDDQFSVERPDGSNFTLKIRSTKLEDSAMYFCASSGISGEDTQYFGPGTRLTVL.

The V call is TRBV30, the J call TRBJ1-6; 8 nucleotides align to TRBD1. This CDR3 comprises 14 residues. Unmatched junction bases numbered 10, after V lost 5 bases and J lost 10 bases. CDR1 GTSNPN and CDR2 SVGIG come from the germline V gene (reference sequence). The CDR3 loop is CAWGRTGLDSPLHF. CDR3 in DNA: TGTGCCTGGGGTCGGACAGGGCTGGACTCACCCCTCCACTTT. The full variable domain, rest sourced from reference TRBV30 and TRBJ1-6, is SQTIHQWPATLVQPVGSPLSLECTVEGTSNPNLYWYRQAAGRGLQLLFYSVGIGQISSEVPQNLSASRPQDRQFILSSKKLLLSDSGFYLCAWGRTGLDSPLHFGNGTRLTVT.

The rearrangement joins TRBV14 to TRBJ2-3; D is undetermined. This CDR3 contains 15 residues. V lost 7 bases, J lost 1 base, and 15 bases lay in between. Per the germline V gene, CDR1 is SGHDN and CDR2 is FVKESK. Here the CDR3 DNA reads TGTGCCAGCACCTCTCTCCTCCGGGGCACAGATACGCAGTATTTT. Translation: CASTSLLRGTDTQYF.

This chain joins TRBV20-1 and TRBJ2-7; TRBD1 aligns across 7 bases. Germline trimming cut 3 bases from V and 12 bases from J; bases unmatched to any gene: 8. Germline values: CDR1 DFQATT, CDR2 SNEGSKA (reference sequence). This CDR3 has 11 residues. The CDR3 DNA reads as TGCAGTGCTAGTGCTGACAGGGCCCTGTACTTC. Translated: CSASADRALYF.

The table lists this clone with a count of one. The chain has TRBV19 and TRBJ2-3, with 7 bases matching TRBD1. The ends lost 7 bases at V and 1 base at J; junction bases unmatched: 11. The CDR3 has 16 amino acids. Germline assignment: CDR1 LNHDA and CDR2 SQIVND (reference sequence). This CDR3 reads CASTRGQRRGTDTQYF. CDR3 bases: TGTGCCAGTACCAGGGGACAGCGACGAGGCACAGATACGCAGTATTTT.

V gene TRBV2 combines with J gene TRBJ2-2, with D possibly being TRBD1 or TRBD2 (5 bases each). In germline, CDR1 is SNHLY, CDR2 FYNNEI. With 4 bases removed from V and 6 bases from J, the gap between germline ends came to 18 bases. The CDR3 length is 16 residues. The CDR3 protein is CASSVFGTVGSGELFF. The CDR3 DNA follows: TGTGCCAGCAGTGTTTTCGGGACGGTTGGTTCCGGGGAGCTGTTTTTT.

CDR3 bases: TGCAGCGTTGTTCGCGCAGGGTATCCAGATACGCAGTATTTT. Translated: CSVVRAGYPDTQYF. The V call is TRBV29-1, the J call TRBJ2-3, with D possibly TRBD1 on 5 matching bases. The CDR3 is made up of 14 amino acids. Germline V gene sequence: CDR1 SQVTM, CDR2 ANQGSEA. V was pared by 4 bases and J by 4 bases, with 15 bases between.